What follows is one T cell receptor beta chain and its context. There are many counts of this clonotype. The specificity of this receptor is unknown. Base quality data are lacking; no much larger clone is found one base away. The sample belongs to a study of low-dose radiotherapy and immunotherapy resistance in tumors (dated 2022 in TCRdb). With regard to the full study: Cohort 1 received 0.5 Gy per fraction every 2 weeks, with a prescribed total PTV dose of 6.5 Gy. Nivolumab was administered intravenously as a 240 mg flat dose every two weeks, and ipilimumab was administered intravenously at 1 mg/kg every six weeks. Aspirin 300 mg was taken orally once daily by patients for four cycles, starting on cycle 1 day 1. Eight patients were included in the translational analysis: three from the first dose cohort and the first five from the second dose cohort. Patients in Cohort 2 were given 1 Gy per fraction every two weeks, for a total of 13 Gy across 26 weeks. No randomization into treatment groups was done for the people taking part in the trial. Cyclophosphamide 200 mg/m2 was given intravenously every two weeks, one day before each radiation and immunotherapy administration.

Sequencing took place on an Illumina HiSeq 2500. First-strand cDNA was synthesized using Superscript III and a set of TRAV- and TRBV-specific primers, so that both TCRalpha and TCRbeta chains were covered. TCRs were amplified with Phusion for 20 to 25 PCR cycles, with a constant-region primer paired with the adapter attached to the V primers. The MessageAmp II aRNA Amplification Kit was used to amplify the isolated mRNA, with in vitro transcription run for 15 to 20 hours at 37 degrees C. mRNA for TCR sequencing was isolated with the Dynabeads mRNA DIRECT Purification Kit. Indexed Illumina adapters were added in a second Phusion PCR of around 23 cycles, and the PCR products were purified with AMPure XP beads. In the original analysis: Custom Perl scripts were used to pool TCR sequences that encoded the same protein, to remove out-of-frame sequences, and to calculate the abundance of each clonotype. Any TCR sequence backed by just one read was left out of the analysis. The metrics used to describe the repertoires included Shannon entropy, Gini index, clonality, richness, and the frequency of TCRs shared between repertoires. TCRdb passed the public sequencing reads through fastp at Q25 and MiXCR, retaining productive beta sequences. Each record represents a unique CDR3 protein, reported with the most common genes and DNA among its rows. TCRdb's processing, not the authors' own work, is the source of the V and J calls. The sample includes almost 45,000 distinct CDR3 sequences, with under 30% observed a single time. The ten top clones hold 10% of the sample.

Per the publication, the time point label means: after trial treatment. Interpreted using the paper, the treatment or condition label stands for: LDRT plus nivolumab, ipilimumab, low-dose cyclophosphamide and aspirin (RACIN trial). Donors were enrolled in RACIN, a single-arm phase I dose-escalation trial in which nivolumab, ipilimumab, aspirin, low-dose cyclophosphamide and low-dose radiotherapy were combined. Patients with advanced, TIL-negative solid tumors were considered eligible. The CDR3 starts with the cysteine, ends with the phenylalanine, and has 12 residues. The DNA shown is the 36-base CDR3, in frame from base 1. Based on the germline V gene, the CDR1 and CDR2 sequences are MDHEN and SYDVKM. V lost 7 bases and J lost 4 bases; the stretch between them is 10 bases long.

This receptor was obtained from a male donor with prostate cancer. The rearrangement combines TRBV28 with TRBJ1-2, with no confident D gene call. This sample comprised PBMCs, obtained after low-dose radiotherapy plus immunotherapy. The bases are TGTGCCAGCACCCGCGAGACCTATGGCTACACCTTC. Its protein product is CASTRETYGYTF.